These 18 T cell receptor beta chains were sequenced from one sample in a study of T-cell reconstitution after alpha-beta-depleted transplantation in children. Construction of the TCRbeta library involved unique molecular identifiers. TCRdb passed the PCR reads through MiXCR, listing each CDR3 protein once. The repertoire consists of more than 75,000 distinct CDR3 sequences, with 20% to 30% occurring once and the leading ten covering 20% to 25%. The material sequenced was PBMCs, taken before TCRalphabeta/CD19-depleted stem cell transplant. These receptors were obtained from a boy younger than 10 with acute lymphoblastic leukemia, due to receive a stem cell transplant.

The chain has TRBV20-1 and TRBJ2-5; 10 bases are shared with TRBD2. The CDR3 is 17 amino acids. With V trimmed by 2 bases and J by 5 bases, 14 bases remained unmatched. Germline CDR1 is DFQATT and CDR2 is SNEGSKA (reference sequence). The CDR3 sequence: CSARSAGGTSATETQYF. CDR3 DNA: TGCAGTGCTAGATCGGCGGGCGGGACTAGCGCTACGGAGACCCAGTACTTC.

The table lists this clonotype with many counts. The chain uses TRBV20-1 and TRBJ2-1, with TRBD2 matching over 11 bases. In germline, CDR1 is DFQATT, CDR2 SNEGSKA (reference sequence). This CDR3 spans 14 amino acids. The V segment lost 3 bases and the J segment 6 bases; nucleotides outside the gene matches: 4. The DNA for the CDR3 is TGCAGTGCTAGTGGGACTAGCGGAGTCAATGAGCAGTTCTTC. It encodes CSASGTSGVNEQFF.

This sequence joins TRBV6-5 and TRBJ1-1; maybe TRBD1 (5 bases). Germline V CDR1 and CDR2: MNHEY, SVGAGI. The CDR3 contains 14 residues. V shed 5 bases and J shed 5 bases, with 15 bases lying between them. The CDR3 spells CASSTSRARTEAFF. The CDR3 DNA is TGTGCCAGCAGTACTTCCAGGGCGAGGACTGAAGCTTTCTTT.

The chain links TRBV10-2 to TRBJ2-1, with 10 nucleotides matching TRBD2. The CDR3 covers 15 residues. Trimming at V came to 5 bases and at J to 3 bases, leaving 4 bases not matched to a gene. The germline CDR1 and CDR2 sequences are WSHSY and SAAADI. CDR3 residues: CASSPWTSGYNEQFF. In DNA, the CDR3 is TGCGCCAGCAGTCCTTGGACTAGCGGCTACAATGAGCAGTTCTTC.

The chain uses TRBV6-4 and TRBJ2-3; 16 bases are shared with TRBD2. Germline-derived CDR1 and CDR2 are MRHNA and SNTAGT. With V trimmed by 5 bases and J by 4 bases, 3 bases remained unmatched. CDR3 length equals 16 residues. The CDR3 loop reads CASSPGLAGGPDTQYF. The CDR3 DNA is TGTGCCAGCAGTCCGGGACTAGCGGGAGGGCCAGATACGCAGTATTTT.

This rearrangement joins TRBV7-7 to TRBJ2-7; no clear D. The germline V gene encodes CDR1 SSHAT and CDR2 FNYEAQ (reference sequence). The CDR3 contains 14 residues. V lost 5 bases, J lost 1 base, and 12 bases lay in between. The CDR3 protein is CASSPTISSYEQYF. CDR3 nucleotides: TGTGCCAGCAGCCCAACAATAAGTTCCTACGAGCAGTACTTC.

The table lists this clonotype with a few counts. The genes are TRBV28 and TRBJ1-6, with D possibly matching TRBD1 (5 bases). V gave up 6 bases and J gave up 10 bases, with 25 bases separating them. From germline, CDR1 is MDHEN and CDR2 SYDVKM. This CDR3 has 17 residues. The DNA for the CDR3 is TGTGCCAGCAGACCTCCGACCGGGACGCCAGCCTGGTCACCCCTCCACTTT. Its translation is CASRPPTGTPAWSPLHF.

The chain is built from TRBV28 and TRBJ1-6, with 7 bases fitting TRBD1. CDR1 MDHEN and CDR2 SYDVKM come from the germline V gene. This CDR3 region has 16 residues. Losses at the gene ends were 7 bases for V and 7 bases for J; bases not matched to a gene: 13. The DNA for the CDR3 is TGTGCCAGCAAAAGCCCCTCGAGGGGGCGCAATTCACCCCTCCACTTT. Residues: CASKSPSRGRNSPLHF.

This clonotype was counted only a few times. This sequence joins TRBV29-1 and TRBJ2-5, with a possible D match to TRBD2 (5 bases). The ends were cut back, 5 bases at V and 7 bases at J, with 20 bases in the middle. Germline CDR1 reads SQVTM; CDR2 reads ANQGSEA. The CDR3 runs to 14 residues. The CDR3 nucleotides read TGCAGCGTTTGGAGCGGAGGCTCCCCGGGGACCCAGTACTTC. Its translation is CSVWSGGSPGTQYF.

CDR3 DNA sequence: TGTGCCATCGGGTCGGGGGCGGCTGAAGCTTTCTTT. Its translation: CAIGSGAAEAFF. V gene TRBV10-3 combines with J gene TRBJ1-1; TRBD1 might be the D (6 bases). This CDR3 is 12 amino acids long. Trimming removed 8 bases from V and 6 bases from J, with 13 bases in between. Germline values: CDR1 ENHRY, CDR2 SYGVKD.

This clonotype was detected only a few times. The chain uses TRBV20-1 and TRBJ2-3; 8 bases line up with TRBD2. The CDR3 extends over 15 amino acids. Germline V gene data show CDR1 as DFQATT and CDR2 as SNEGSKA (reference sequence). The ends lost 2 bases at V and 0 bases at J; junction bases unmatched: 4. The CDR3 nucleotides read TGCAGTGCTAGAAAGCGGGAGTTCAGCACAGATACGCAGTATTTT. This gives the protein CSARKREFSTDTQYF.

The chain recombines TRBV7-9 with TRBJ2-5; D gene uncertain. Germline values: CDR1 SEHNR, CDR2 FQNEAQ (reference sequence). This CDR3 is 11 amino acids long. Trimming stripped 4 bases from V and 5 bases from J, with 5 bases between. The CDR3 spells CASSYDETQYF. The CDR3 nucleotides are TGTGCCAGCAGCTACGATGAGACCCAGTACTTC.

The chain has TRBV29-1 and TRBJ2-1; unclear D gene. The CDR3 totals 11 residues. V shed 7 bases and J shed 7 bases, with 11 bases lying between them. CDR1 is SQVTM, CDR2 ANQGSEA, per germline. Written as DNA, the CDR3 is TGCAGCGCCCCCGTTGTGAATGAGCAGTTCTTC. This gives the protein CSAPVVNEQFF.

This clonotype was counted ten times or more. CDR3 bases: TGTGCCAGCAGCGCTCTTTCGTACCAAGAGACCCAGTACTTC. This codes for CASSALSYQETQYF. The chain combines TRBV5-6 with TRBJ2-5, with D unresolved. Germline V gene lookup returns CDR1 SGHDT and CDR2 YYEEEE. The CDR3 consists of 14 residues. The V end lost 4 bases, the J end lost 0 bases, and 10 bases lay between the germline ends.

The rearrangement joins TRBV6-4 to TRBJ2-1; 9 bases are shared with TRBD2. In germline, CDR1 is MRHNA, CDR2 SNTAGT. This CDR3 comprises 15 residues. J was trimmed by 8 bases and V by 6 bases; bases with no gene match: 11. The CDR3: CASSPTSGGADEQFF. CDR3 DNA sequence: TGTGCCAGCAGCCCGACTAGCGGAGGGGCTGATGAGCAGTTCTTC.

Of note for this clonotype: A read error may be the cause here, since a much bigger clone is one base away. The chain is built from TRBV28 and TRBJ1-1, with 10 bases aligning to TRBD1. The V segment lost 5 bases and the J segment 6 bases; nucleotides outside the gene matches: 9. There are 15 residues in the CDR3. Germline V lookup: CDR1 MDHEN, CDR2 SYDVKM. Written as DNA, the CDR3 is TGTGCCAGCAGTACCCTGACAGGGGGCAAGGCTGAAGCTTTCTTT. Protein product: CASSTLTGGKAEAFF.

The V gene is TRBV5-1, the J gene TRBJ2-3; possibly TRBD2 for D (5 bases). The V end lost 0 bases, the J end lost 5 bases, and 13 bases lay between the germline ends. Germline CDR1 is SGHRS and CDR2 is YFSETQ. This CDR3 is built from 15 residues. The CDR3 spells CASSLDAKLEDTQYF. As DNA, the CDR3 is TGCGCCAGCAGCTTGGACGCGAAACTAGAAGATACGCAGTATTTT.

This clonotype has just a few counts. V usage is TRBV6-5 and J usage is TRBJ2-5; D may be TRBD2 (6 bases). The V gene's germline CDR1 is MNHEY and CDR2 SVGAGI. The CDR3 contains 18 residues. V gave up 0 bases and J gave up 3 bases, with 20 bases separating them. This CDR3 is CASSYSIGGGVRKETQYF. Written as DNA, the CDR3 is TGTGCCAGCAGTTACTCCATAGGCGGAGGGGTTAGAAAAGAGACCCAGTACTTC.